The T cell receptor (beta chain) under discussion was sequenced for a study of T cells in Graves' hyperthyroidism and ophthalmopathy (dated by TCRdb to about 2019). With regard to the full study: Peripheral blood samples were taken at initial diagnosis, before any treatment was given. To identify TCR V-J signatures that set the groups apart, the researchers used a discovery cohort of more than 95 patients, made up of under 50 with Graves' ophthalmopathy and some 55 with stable Graves' hyperthyroidism. Prospective prediction of ophthalmopathy was tested in an independent validation cohort of fewer than 20 hyperthyroidism patients and 15 to 17 patients who later progressed to ophthalmopathy. For training and testing, the 100 patients in the discovery cohort were randomly divided in a 7:3 ratio. In several Graves' hyperthyroidism patients, the study also compared T-cell repertoires from thyroid tissue with T-cell repertoires from blood. Once sampling was done, hyperthyroidism patients were given methimazole at a starting dose of 30 mg daily, whereas ophthalmopathy patients were given high-dose intravenous methylprednisolone. TCR Vbeta CDR3 sequencing of 130 to 150 peripheral blood samples (43 ophthalmopathy, 70 to 85 hyperthyroidism and about 17 progressor patients) is reported in the paper.

Stable Graves' hyperthyroidism was defined as no progression to ophthalmopathy during 18 months of follow-up. Hyperthyroidism patients were newly diagnosed, had a disease duration of under 2 months, and were aged 18 to 65 years. Any patient with an uncontrolled infection, another autoimmune disease, pregnancy or lactation was excluded. Diagnoses were established on the basis of clinical symptoms, serum thyroxine and TRAb, thyroid ultrasound, and orbital computed tomography. PBMCs were separated from roughly 10 ml of fresh peripheral blood using Ficoll-Paque density gradient centrifugation. Total RNA was extracted using Trizol reagent, and RNA quality was assessed on an Agilent 2100 Bioanalyzer. Amplification of TCR beta CDR3 regions was carried out from RNA transcripts. The TCR CDR3 was subjected to a first round of RT-PCR using the HTBI primer set and the Qiagen OneStep RT-PCR kit. Libraries were constructed in a second round of multiplex PCR, after which size selection and purification were performed. Sequencing of the libraries was done on an Illumina HiSeq2000 using paired-end 100 bp reads. Turning to the authors' computational methods: Raw data were processed with SOAPnuke, discarding reads with adapters, uncalled bases, mean Phred below 15, or no exact constant-primer or identifier match. COPE v1.2.5 was used to merge high-quality paired reads, and clonotypes were defined as unique nucleotide sequences. MiTCR v1.1 was used to align clonotypes to the IMGT TRBV, TRBD and TRBJ reference segments. The analysis was restricted to V-J combinations with a frequency above 0.0001, which together covered 99.2% of the repertoires. The TCS score was defined as F50 (clonal expansion) divided by E x V (chaos), with BLOSUM62-based TCRdist calculated between CDR3 peptides within each V-J. Welch's t-statistics and random forest reduced several hundred V-J features to around 14, which were used in a naive Bayes classifier (R e1071). Starting from the raw public reads, TCRdb applied fastp trimming at Q25, assembled clones with MiXCR and retained in-frame beta chains. Records with the same CDR3 protein are collapsed into one entry carrying the most frequent genes and DNA. The authors' filters were not applied to this entry. The sample has 600,000 to 650,000 distinct CDR3 sequences on record, about 16% of them singletons. Less than 4.5% of the sample comes from the top ten.

This clonotype showed up many times. Its antigen is unknown. No clone much larger than this one lies a single base away; base qualities are absent. Broad study findings and their caveats: In validation, progression to ophthalmopathy was predicted by the model with nearly 71% sensitivity and 72% to 80% specificity, a median of roughly 6.4 months before onset. A model built on a 13 V-J signature distinguished ophthalmopathy from stable hyperthyroidism, reaching around 87% sensitivity and approximately 83% specificity in cross-validation and 80%/75% in testing. Blood samples also contained most of the expanded thyroid clonotypes (frequency above 0.001), which suggests that blood repertoires may reflect thyroid immune responses. No statistical method was used to set the sample size in advance, and investigators knew the group allocation.

The sequenced material came from blood. The TCR originated in a young woman with Graves' hyperthyroidism.

The CDR3: CASKGLRSYEQYF. The DNA sequence is given as TGTGCCAGTAAGGGCCTGCGATCATACGAGCAGTACTTC. Recombination joined TRBV11-2 with TRBJ2-7, with no reliable assignment of the D segment. V was cut back by 9 bases and J by 4 bases, leaving a gap of 16 bases between them. CDR3 length: 13 amino acids, cysteine to phenylalanine. Only the CDR3 portion is preserved as DNA: 39 bases, with reading frame beginning at the first base. Via the germline V gene, CDR1 is SGHAT and CDR2 FQNNGV. The CDR3 plus the reference TRBV11-2 and TRBJ2-7 genes for the other parts give the full variable domain: EAGVAQSPRYKIIEKRQSVAFWCNPISGHATLYWYQQILGQGPKLLIQFQNNGVVDDSQLPKDRFSAERLKGVDSTLKIQPAKLEDSAVYLCASKGLRSYEQYFGPGTRLTVT.